Here is one T cell receptor beta chain with its context. Its antigen is currently unknown. This specimen comes from a study of cytomegalovirus exposure and HLA in healthy donors. Regarding the study as a whole: The dataset shows that most TCR sequences were rare, while some public TCRs occurred in many donors. Researchers counted 180 or so TCR beta chains as cytomegalovirus-associated. Using the classifier, cytomegalovirus status was reportedly diagnosed with high specificity and sensitivity.

The CDR3 length is 15 residues. V lost 1 base to trimming and J lost 6 bases; unmatched junction nucleotides: 8. Germline V gene sequence: CDR1 SEHNR, CDR2 FQNEAQ (reference sequence). Sequenced by immunoSEQ multiplex PCR; TCRdb stores in-frame clones only, minus some. The table shows some 120,000 clones, with roughly 90% occurring only once. The TCR sequence derives from a man younger than 45 in good health and CMV-seronegative. Sample: PBMCs. The chain recombines TRBV7-9 with TRBJ2-7; 8 positions match TRBD1. The CDR3 sequence is CASSLGFVQGGEQYF. The CDR3 coding sequence is TGTGCCAGCAGCTTAGGTTTTGTACAGGGGGGCGAGCAGTACTTC.